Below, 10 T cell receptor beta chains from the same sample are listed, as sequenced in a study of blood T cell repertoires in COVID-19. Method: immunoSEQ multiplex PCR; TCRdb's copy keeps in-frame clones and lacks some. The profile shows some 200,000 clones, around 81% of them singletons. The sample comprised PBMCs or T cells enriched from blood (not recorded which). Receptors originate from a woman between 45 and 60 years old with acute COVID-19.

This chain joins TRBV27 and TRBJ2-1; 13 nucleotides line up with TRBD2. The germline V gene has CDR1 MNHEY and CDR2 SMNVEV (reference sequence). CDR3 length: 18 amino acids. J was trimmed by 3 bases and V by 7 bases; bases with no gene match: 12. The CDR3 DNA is TGTGCCAGCACCCGAACCGGACTAGCGGGGGCCATCTACAATGAGCAGTTCTTC. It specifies CASTRTGLAGAIYNEQFF.

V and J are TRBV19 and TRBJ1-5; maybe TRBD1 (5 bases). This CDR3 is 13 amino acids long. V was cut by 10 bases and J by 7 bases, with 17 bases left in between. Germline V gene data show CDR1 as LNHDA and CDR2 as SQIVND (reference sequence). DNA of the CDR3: TGTGCCACCCAGTGGGGGGGGATGCAGCCCCAGCATTTT. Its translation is CATQWGGMQPQHF.

CDR3 nucleotide sequence: TGTGCCAGCAGTATAGGGAGTGAGCAGTTCTTC. It encodes CASSIGSEQFF. V gene TRBV28 combines with J gene TRBJ2-1; perhaps TRBD2 as D (5 bases). The V end was cut by 5 bases, the J end by 9 bases, with 8 bases between. CDR3 size: 11 residues. CDR1 is MDHEN, CDR2 SYDVKM, per germline.

The CDR3 loop reads CASSLGQNYGYTF. CDR3 coding DNA: TGTGCCAGCTCACTGGGACAGAACTATGGCTACACCTTC. The V call is TRBV18, the J call TRBJ1-2; 7 nucleotides match TRBD1. With 4 bases clipped from V and 2 bases from J, the junction kept 1 base outside the gene matches. The CDR3 is made up of 13 amino acids. Germline CDR1 and CDR2: KGHSH and LQKENI.

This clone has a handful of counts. The CDR3 bases are TGTGCCAGCAGCACTCCGGACAGGATCCACCTCTATGGCTACACCTTC. Translation gives CASSTPDRIHLYGYTF. The rearrangement joins TRBV7-2 to TRBJ1-2, with TRBD1 identical over 7 bases. The ends lost 5 bases at V and 4 bases at J; junction bases unmatched: 13. Germline V gene lookup returns CDR1 SGHTA and CDR2 FQGNSA. This CDR3 is built from 16 residues.

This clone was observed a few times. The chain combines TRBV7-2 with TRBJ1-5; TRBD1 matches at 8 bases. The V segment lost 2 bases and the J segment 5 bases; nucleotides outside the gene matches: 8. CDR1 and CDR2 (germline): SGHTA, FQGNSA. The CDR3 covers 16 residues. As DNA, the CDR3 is TGTGCCAGCAGCTTATTTCCGGGGACAGGTCATCAGCCCCAGCATTTT. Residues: CASSLFPGTGHQPQHF.

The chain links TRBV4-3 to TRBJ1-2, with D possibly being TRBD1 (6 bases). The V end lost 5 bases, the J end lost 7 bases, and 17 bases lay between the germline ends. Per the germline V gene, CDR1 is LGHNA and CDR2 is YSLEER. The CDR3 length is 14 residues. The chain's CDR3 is CASSLQGGISGYTF. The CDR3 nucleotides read TGCGCCAGCAGCTTACAGGGAGGGATCTCTGGCTACACCTTC.

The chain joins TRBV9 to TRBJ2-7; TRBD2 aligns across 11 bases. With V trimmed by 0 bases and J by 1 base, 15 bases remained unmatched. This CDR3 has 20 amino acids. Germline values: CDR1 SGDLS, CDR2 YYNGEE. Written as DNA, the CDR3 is TGTGCCAGCAGCGTAGGGGTATCACTAGCGGGAGTTGGCGTTTCCTACGAGCAGTACTTC. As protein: CASSVGVSLAGVGVSYEQYF.

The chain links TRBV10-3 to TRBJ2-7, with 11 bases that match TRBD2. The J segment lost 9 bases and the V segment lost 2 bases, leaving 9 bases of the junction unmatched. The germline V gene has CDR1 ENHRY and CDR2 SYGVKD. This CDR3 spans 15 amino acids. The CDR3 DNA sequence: TGTGCCATCAGTGAGAGTCTAGCGGGAGGTTGGGGGCAGTACTTC. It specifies CAISESLAGGWGQYF.

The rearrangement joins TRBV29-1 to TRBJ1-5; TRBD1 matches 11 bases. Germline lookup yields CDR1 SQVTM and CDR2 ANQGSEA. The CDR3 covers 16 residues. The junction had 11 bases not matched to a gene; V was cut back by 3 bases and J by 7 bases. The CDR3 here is CSVEVAGTGGGQPQHF. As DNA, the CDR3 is TGCAGCGTTGAGGTTGCCGGGACAGGGGGTGGGCAGCCCCAGCATTTT.